The clone carrying this T cell receptor beta chain was picked up a small number of times. Its antigen is not known. Of the isolated RNA, all was reverse transcribed, and so the sequenced material was expressed TCRB transcripts. The assay was immunoSEQ multiplex PCR, and TCRdb's table has in-frame clones only and misses some. The table lists roughly 500,000 clones, 11% of them singletons. These data come from a study of beta chain features in type 1 diabetes. Looked up from germline, CDR1 is GTSNPN and CDR2 is SVGIG (reference sequence). The trim removed 2 bases at V and 2 bases at J, leaving 4 bases unmatched. The CDR3 has 15 amino acids. Study-wide points: Sampled from patients, naive, central memory and Treg TCRB repertoires appeared more similar than those sampled from healthy donors.

The sequencing input was naive CD4+ T cells from blood. The sequence was obtained from a woman younger than 35 in good health. The V and J genes are TRBV30 and TRBJ2-3, with TRBD2 matching over 10 bases. The CDR3 loop reads CAWSQAGGYTDTQYF. CDR3 sequence (DNA): TGTGCCTGGAGTCAAGCGGGAGGGTACACAGATACGCAGTATTTT.